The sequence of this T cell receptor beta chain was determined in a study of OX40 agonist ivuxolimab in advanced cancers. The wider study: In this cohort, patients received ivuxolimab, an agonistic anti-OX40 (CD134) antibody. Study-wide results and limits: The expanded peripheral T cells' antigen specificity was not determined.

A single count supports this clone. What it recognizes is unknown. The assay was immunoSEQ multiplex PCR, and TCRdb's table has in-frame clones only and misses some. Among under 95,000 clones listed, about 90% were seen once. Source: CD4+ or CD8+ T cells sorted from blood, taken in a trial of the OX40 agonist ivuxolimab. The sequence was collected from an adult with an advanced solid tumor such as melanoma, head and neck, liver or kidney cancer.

CDR3: CASSLGGHTEAFF. Here the CDR3 DNA reads TGTGCCAGCAGCTTAGGTGGCCACACTGAAGCTTTCTTT. The chain combines TRBV7-2 with TRBJ1-1; unclear D gene. This CDR3 has 13 residues. Germline V gene sequence: CDR1 SGHTA, CDR2 FQGNSA. V was clipped by 1 base and J by 3 bases, with 6 bases between them.